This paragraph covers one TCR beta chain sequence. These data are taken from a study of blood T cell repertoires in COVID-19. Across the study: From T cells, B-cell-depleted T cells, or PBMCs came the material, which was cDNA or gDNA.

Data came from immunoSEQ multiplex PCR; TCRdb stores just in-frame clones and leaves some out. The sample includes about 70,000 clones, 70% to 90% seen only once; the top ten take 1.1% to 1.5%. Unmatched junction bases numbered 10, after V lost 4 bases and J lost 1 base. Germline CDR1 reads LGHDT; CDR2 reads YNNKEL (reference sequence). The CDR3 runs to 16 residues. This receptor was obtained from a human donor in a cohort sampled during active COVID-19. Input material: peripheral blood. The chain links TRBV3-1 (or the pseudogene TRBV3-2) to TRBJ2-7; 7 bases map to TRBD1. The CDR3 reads CASSPHTTGKSYEQYF. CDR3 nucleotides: TGTGCCAGCAGCCCCCACACGACAGGGAAGTCCTACGAGCAGTACTTC.